This T cell receptor beta chain originates from a study of T cell changes during pregnancy in multiple sclerosis. Some clones are missing from TCRdb's copy, which holds only in-frame ones; the method was immunoSEQ multiplex PCR. The repertoire includes 95,000 to 100,000 clones, 91% of them detected once, and around 3.1% sits in the top ten. Specimen: peripheral blood, collected in the second trimester of pregnancy. The sequence derives from a female donor with multiple sclerosis, enrolled in a pregnancy study.

In nucleotides, the CDR3 is TGTGCCAGCAGCCGGAGCGCCTACTACGAGCAGTACTTC. This encodes CASSRSAYYEQYF. The rearrangement uses TRBV27 and TRBJ2-7; no reliable D call. V was trimmed by 6 bases and J by 3 bases, leaving 12 bases between them. Germline V CDR1 and CDR2: MNHEY, SMNVEV (reference sequence). CDR3 length: 13 residues.